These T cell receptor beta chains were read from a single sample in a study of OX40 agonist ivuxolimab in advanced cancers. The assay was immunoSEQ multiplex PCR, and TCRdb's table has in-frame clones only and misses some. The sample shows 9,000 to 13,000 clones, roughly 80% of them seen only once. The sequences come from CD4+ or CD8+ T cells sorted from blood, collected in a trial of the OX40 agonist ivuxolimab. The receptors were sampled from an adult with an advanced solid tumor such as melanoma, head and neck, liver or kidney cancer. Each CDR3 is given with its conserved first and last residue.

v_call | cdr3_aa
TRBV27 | CASSGGRAQYF
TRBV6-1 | CASSGTGATYEQYF
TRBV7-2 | CASSSSGTGRFEQYF
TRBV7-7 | CASSLVGGSYNEQFF
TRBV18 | CASSPLDDSTGELFF
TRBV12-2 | CASRWPGLASQETQYF
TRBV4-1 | CASSPESGSYEQYF
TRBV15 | CATSRDNSNTGELFF
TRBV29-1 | CSGTGRSTDTQYF
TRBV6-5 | CAGSYPGDTNTEAFF
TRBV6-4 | CASSDSGLQGDGANVLTF
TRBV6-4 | CASSEVAGSGETQYF
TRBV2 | CASSGYRDEQYF
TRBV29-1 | CSVEGAKVYGYTF
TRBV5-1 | CASSLALGERNEQYF
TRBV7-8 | CASRTGGRETQYF
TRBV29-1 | CSVALTSSDTQYF
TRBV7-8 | CASSLEVTSGYNEQFF
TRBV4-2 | CASSLAVWTDEQYF
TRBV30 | CAWSVRVWDSQDEQYF
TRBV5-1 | CASSLRGPQPQHF
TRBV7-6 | CASSLVDEQFF
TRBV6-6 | CASSYPDSNYEQYF
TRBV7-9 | CASHTGTGGSYEQYF
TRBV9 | CASSVGAENSPLHF
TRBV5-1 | CASSLGLVGGAYEQYF
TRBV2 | CASIGGGGLEQYF
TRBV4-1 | CASSSSGTGYEQYF
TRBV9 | CASSVVYGAGEAFF